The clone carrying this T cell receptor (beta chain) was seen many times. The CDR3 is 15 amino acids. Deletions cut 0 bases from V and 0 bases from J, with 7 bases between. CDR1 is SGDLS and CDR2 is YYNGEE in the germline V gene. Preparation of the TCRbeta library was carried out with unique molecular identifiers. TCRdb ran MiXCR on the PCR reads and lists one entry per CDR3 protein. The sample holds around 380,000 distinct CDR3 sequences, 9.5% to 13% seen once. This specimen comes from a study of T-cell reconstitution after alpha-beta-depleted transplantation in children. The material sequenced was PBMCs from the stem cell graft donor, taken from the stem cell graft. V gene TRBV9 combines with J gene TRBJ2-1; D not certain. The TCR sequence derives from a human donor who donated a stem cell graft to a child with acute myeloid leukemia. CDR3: CASSVALSSYNEQFF. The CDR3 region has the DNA TGTGCCAGCAGCGTAGCCCTTAGCTCCTACAATGAGCAGTTCTTC.